Listed below are T cell receptor beta chains from one sample, sequenced in a study of TIL therapy for anti-PD-1-resistant metastatic lung cancer. The protocol was immunoSEQ multiplex PCR, while the TCRdb copy is restricted to in-frame clones and leaves out a portion. The data contain more than 20,000 clones, more than 60% of them seen just once; the ten biggest clones take up 6% to 8.5%. Sequenced here: blood, sampled at baseline. The receptors derive from a person between 30 and 80 years old with non-small cell lung cancer. Each CDR3 is given with its conserved first and last residue. A D gene is named only where the DNA matches it firmly. Part of the rows lack a size; the others show once, few, many or a class for expanded clones.

j_gene | v_gene | abundance | d_gene | CDR3nt | CDR3aa
TRBJ2-3 | TRBV11-3 | NA | NA | TGTGCCAGCAGCTTAGATCCGACCCAAGGAGGCACAGATACGCAGTATTTT | CASSLDPTQGGTDTQYF
TRBJ1-1 | TRBV2 | NA | TRBD1 | TGTGCCAGCCGGGTGCAAGGACAGGGGCTCCCCACTGAAGCTTTCTTT | CASRVQGQGLPTEAFF
TRBJ2-4 | TRBV27 | few | TRBD1 | TGTGCCAGCAGTTTAAACCCCCGAGGACAGGGGGATCTAAACATTCAGTACTTC | CASSLNPRGQGDLNIQYF
TRBJ2-7 | TRBV9 | NA | TRBD1 | TGTGCCAGCAGCGTAGGGGGACAGGGAGGCGAGCAGTACTTC | CASSVGGQGGEQYF
TRBJ2-4 | TRBV2 | few | TRBD2 | TGTGCCAGCAAGGGACTAGCGGGAGGGGTAGCCAAAAACATTCAGTACTTC | CASKGLAGGVAKNIQYF
TRBJ1-6 | TRBV7-2 | NA | NA | TGTGCCAGCTCCTGGGGAGATTCGTCACCCCTCCACTTT | CASSWGDSSPLHF
TRBJ2-3 | TRBV10-3 | NA | NA | TGTGCCATCAGCGACGGAGCTAGCACAGATACGCAGTATTTT | CAISDGASTDTQYF
TRBJ2-3 | TRBV11-2 | NA | TRBD2 | TGTGCCAGCAGCGTTAGCGGGGCCACAGATACGCAGTATTTT | CASSVSGATDTQYF
TRBJ1-1 | TRBV19 | few | NA | TGTGCCAGTAGCCTACAGAACACTGAAGCTTTCTTT | CASSLQNTEAFF
TRBJ2-1 | TRBV19 | NA | TRBD2 | TGTGCCAGTACTAGCGGGAGGGGGAATGAGCAGTTCTTC | CASTSGRGNEQFF
TRBJ2-7 | TRBV5-4 | NA | TRBD1 | TGTGCCAGCAGCATGGGACAGGGCTCCTACGAGCAGTACTTC | CASSMGQGSYEQYF
TRBJ2-5 | TRBV7-9 | NA | NA | TGTGCCAGCAGCTTATACCTTGCCCTACCCCAAGAGACCCAGTACTTC | CASSLYLALPQETQYF
TRBJ2-1 | TRBV7-9 | NA | TRBD2 | TGTGCCAGCAGCTTAGATCCCCTAGCGGGGTTATACAATGAGCAGTTCTTC | CASSLDPLAGLYNEQFF
TRBJ2-4 | TRBV7-2 | NA | TRBD2 | TGTGCCAGCAGCTCGGGACTAGCTGCCCACATTCAGTACTTC | CASSSGLAAHIQYF
TRBJ2-3 | TRBV30 | few | NA | TGTGCCTGGAAGGAACAGGAGGAGGCAGATACGCAGTATTTT | CAWKEQEEADTQYF
TRBJ1-5 | TRBV10-3 | NA | NA | TGTGCCATCAGTGAGGGAGGGCTTCAGCCCCAGCATTTT | CAISEGGLQPQHF
TRBJ2-7 | TRBV15 | NA | NA | TGTGCCACCAGCAGAGATAGGGGTGCCGAGCAGTACTTC | CATSRDRGAEQYF
TRBJ2-2 | TRBV7-3 | NA | NA | TGTGCCAGCAGCTTCCACGGGAAATCGACCGGGGAGCTGTTTTTT | CASSFHGKSTGELFF
TRBJ1-2 | TRBV9 | NA | NA | TGTGCCAGCAGCGTAGCTACCAGGTTTAGCAGGTTTGATGGCTACACCTTC | CASSVATRFSRFDGYTF
TRBJ2-5 | TRBV27 | few | TRBD1 | TGTGCCAGCAGTCCGTGGGACAGGGGAGGAGGGAGCGAAGAGACCCAGTACTTC | CASSPWDRGGGSEETQYF
TRBJ2-7 | TRBV7-9 | NA | NA | TGTGCCAGCAGCTTGCTGGGGGTCTACGAGCAGTACTTC | CASSLLGVYEQYF
TRBJ1-5 | TRBV28 | NA | NA | TGTGCCAGCAGACGGACAGCTTCAAATCAGCCCCAGCATTTT | CASRRTASNQPQHF
TRBJ1-1 | TRBV6-5 | NA | NA | TGTGCCAGCAGAAAACTTAACAGGGACGGTAAAGTTTTCTTT | CASRKLNRDGKVFF
TRBJ2-6 | TRBV5-1 | NA | NA | TGCGCCAGCAGCTTCCGCGGGGCTAACTCTGGGGCCAACGTCCTGACTTTC | CASSFRGANSGANVLTF
TRBJ2-3 | TRBV6-1 | NA | TRBD2 | TGTGCCGGCCGGCGCGGGAGAGATACGCAGTATTTT | CAGRRGRDTQYF
TRBJ2-1 | TRBV20-1 | NA | NA | TGCAGTGCTAGTAGGACGCCGCAGTTCTTC | CSASRTPQFF
TRBJ2-3 | TRBV11-2 | once | TRBD2 | TGTGCCAGCAGCTTAGGTCCGACTAGCGGTACGCAGTATTTT | CASSLGPTSGTQYF
TRBJ1-6 | TRBV6-5 | NA | NA | TGTGCCAGCAGTTACTCGAATTCACCCCTCCACTTT | CASSYSNSPLHF
TRBJ1-1 | TRBV2 | NA | NA | TGTGCCAGCAGCCACAGGGTTATGAACACTGAAGCTTTCTTT | CASSHRVMNTEAFF